The rows below give T cell receptor beta chains drawn from one sample of a study of T cell responses to AZD1222 COVID-19 vaccine. Only in-frame clones appear in the TCRdb table, and some are missing; sequencing was by immunoSEQ multiplex PCR. The sample includes around 120,000 clones, roughly 92% of them seen just once. Sequenced here: peripheral blood, sampled 28 days after the second AZD1222 dose. The receptors come from an adult who received the AZD1222 COVID-19 vaccine. Both conserved end residues are part of each CDR3. Fields, in order: D gene, J gene, CDR3 length, clone size, V gene, CDR3 protein, CDR3 DNA. A D gene is named only where the DNA matches it firmly. Rows give clone size only sometimes, using once, few, many, or a class for an expanded clone.

d_gene: TRBD1; j_gene: TRBJ2-7; len: 16; abundance: -; v_gene: TRBV28; CDR3aa: CASRPRQGIPPYEQYF; CDR3nt: TGTGCCAGCAGGCCTCGACAGGGGATCCCCCCCTACGAGCAGTACTTC
d_gene: -; j_gene: TRBJ1-2; len: 13; abundance: once; v_gene: TRBV5-4; CDR3aa: CASSSAGNYGYTF; CDR3nt: TGTGCCAGCAGCTCAGCAGGGAACTATGGCTACACCTTC
d_gene: TRBD1; j_gene: TRBJ1-3; len: 14; abundance: -; v_gene: TRBV10-3; CDR3aa: CAIRRDREGNTIYF; CDR3nt: TGTGCCATCAGACGGGACAGGGAAGGAAACACCATATATTTT
d_gene: -; j_gene: TRBJ1-5; len: 15; abundance: -; v_gene: TRBV18; CDR3aa: CASKPPRGGNQPQHF; CDR3nt: TGTGCCAGCAAACCCCCCAGGGGCGGCAATCAGCCCCAGCATTTT
d_gene: -; j_gene: TRBJ2-7; len: 14; abundance: -; v_gene: TRBV18; CDR3aa: CASSPPSASYEQYF; CDR3nt: TGTGCCAGCTCACCACCAAGCGCCTCCTACGAGCAGTACTTC
d_gene: -; j_gene: TRBJ1-5; len: 12; abundance: -; v_gene: TRBV15; CDR3aa: CATSRENQPQHF; CDR3nt: TGTGCCACCAGCAGAGAAAATCAGCCCCAGCATTTT
d_gene: TRBD1; j_gene: TRBJ1-2; len: 16; abundance: -; v_gene: TRBV5-8; CDR3aa: CASRRMDRGRFYGYTF; CDR3nt: TGTGCCAGCCGCCGTATGGACAGGGGGAGGTTCTATGGCTACACCTTC
d_gene: -; j_gene: TRBJ2-1; len: 15; abundance: -; v_gene: TRBV5-1; CDR3aa: CASSLEGPTYNEQFF; CDR3nt: TGCGCCAGCAGCTTGGAGGGGCCCACCTACAATGAGCAGTTCTTC
d_gene: -; j_gene: TRBJ2-3; len: 16; abundance: -; v_gene: TRBV25-1; CDR3aa: CASSPIPGVVPDTQYF; CDR3nt: TGTGCCAGCAGTCCCATCCCCGGGGTAGTCCCAGATACGCAGTATTTT
d_gene: TRBD2; j_gene: TRBJ2-3; len: 18; abundance: -; v_gene: TRBV3-1/TRBV3-2; CDR3aa: CASSQESSGRWATDTQYF; CDR3nt: TGTGCCAGCAGCCAAGAGTCTAGCGGGAGATGGGCTACAGATACGCAGTATTTT
d_gene: -; j_gene: TRBJ2-5; len: 16; abundance: -; v_gene: TRBV6-1; CDR3aa: CASSGRRGTGEETQYF; CDR3nt: TGTGCCAGCAGTGGTCGTCGAGGTACAGGAGAAGAGACCCAGTACTTC
d_gene: TRBD1; j_gene: TRBJ2-7; len: 16; abundance: -; v_gene: TRBV27; CDR3aa: CASSTPPGQGYYEQYF; CDR3nt: TGTGCCAGCAGTACTCCTCCGGGACAGGGGTACTACGAGCAGTACTTC
d_gene: TRBD1; j_gene: TRBJ2-3; len: 15; abundance: once; v_gene: TRBV28; CDR3aa: CASSPGTVLGDTQYF; CDR3nt: TGTGCCAGCAGTCCCGGGACAGTACTAGGAGATACGCAGTATTTT
d_gene: -; j_gene: TRBJ2-7; len: 15; abundance: -; v_gene: TRBV11-2; CDR3aa: CASSLEGLGYYEQYF; CDR3nt: TGTGCCAGCAGCTTAGAGGGCCTAGGATACTACGAGCAGTACTTC
d_gene: -; j_gene: TRBJ1-1; len: 14; abundance: -; v_gene: TRBV3-1/TRBV3-2; CDR3aa: CASSQGQADTEAFF; CDR3nt: TGTGCCAGCAGCCAAGGACAGGCCGACACTGAAGCTTTCTTT
d_gene: -; j_gene: TRBJ2-1; len: 15; abundance: -; v_gene: TRBV4-2; CDR3aa: CASSQEGGRAGEQFF; CDR3nt: TGTGCCAGCAGCCAAGAGGGGGGACGGGCAGGGGAGCAGTTCTTC
d_gene: TRBD2; j_gene: TRBJ2-7; len: 17; abundance: once; v_gene: TRBV4-1; CDR3aa: CASSQGLAGLDIYEQYF; CDR3nt: TGCGCCAGCAGCCAAGGGTTAGCGGGACTTGACATCTACGAGCAGTACTTC
d_gene: -; j_gene: TRBJ2-7; len: 17; abundance: -; v_gene: TRBV7-9; CDR3aa: CASSFKARGQIFNEQYF; CDR3nt: TGTGCCAGCAGCTTTAAGGCCCGTGGGCAGATATTCAACGAGCAGTACTTC
d_gene: -; j_gene: TRBJ2-2; len: 13; abundance: -; v_gene: TRBV27; CDR3aa: CASSPNFYGELFF; CDR3nt: TGTGCCAGCAGTCCTAATTTTTACGGGGAGCTGTTTTTT
d_gene: TRBD1; j_gene: TRBJ1-1; len: 17; abundance: once; v_gene: TRBV5-1; CDR3aa: CASSSQQGGKMNTEAFF; CDR3nt: TGCGCCAGCAGCTCCCAACAGGGGGGAAAAATGAACACTGAAGCTTTCTTT
d_gene: -; j_gene: TRBJ1-2; len: 15; abundance: few; v_gene: TRBV6-5; CDR3aa: CASSAGWITNYGYTF; CDR3nt: TGTGCCAGCAGCGCAGGGTGGATAACTAACTATGGCTACACCTTC
d_gene: TRBD2; j_gene: TRBJ2-2; len: 16; abundance: -; v_gene: TRBV7-9; CDR3aa: CASSLDSGSFTGELFF; CDR3nt: TGTGCCAGCAGCTTAGATAGCGGGAGTTTCACCGGGGAGCTGTTTTTT
d_gene: TRBD2; j_gene: TRBJ2-3; len: 14; abundance: once; v_gene: TRBV4-2; CDR3aa: CASSQGTSEDTQYF; CDR3nt: TGTGCCAGCAGCCAAGGCACTAGCGAGGATACGCAGTATTTT
d_gene: TRBD1; j_gene: TRBJ2-1; len: 16; abundance: -; v_gene: TRBV7-3; CDR3aa: CASSQQQGFGYNEQFF; CDR3nt: TGTGCCAGCAGCCAACAACAGGGGTTCGGCTACAATGAGCAGTTCTTC
d_gene: -; j_gene: TRBJ2-3; len: 15; abundance: -; v_gene: TRBV11-2; CDR3aa: CASNPLWVFTDTQYF; CDR3nt: TGTGCCAGCAACCCCCTGTGGGTTTTCACAGATACGCAGTATTTT
d_gene: -; j_gene: TRBJ2-5; len: 15; abundance: once; v_gene: TRBV28; CDR3aa: CASSWLGRGEETQYF; CDR3nt: TGTGCCAGCAGTTGGCTAGGAAGGGGGGAAGAGACCCAGTACTTC
d_gene: -; j_gene: TRBJ1-6; len: 13; abundance: -; v_gene: TRBV19; CDR3aa: CASRFEINSPLHF; CDR3nt: TGTGCCAGCAGGTTTGAGATTAATTCACCCCTCCACTTT
d_gene: TRBD2; j_gene: TRBJ2-1; len: 17; abundance: -; v_gene: TRBV9; CDR3aa: CASSDPWSGRSHNEQFF; CDR3nt: TGTGCCAGCAGCGACCCCTGGAGCGGGAGGTCCCACAATGAGCAGTTCTTC
d_gene: -; j_gene: TRBJ1-1; len: 15; abundance: -; v_gene: TRBV7-9; CDR3aa: CASSHRDGMNTEAFF; CDR3nt: TGTGCCAGCAGCCACCGGGACGGTATGAACACTGAAGCTTTCTTT
d_gene: -; j_gene: TRBJ1-1; len: 15; abundance: -; v_gene: TRBV15; CDR3aa: CATSRGPGEGTEAFF; CDR3nt: TGTGCCACCAGCAGAGGGCCAGGGGAAGGTACTGAAGCTTTCTTT
d_gene: -; j_gene: TRBJ2-7; len: 13; abundance: -; v_gene: TRBV5-1; CDR3aa: CASSPGRSYEQYF; CDR3nt: TGCGCCAGCAGCCCAGGACGGAGCTACGAGCAGTACTTC
d_gene: TRBD2; j_gene: TRBJ2-7; len: 13; abundance: -; v_gene: TRBV27; CDR3aa: CASSWASGGEQYF; CDR3nt: TGTGCCAGCAGTTGGGCTAGCGGGGGTGAGCAGTACTTC
d_gene: TRBD2; j_gene: TRBJ2-3; len: 17; abundance: -; v_gene: TRBV5-4; CDR3aa: CASSSRVAGGPTDTQYF; CDR3nt: TGTGCCAGCAGTTCACGAGTAGCGGGAGGGCCCACAGATACGCAGTATTTT
d_gene: -; j_gene: TRBJ1-4; len: 14; abundance: once; v_gene: TRBV19; CDR3aa: CASSIMPDDEKLFF; CDR3nt: TGTGCCAGTAGTATCATGCCCGATGATGAAAAACTGTTTTTT
d_gene: -; j_gene: TRBJ1-1; len: 13; abundance: -; v_gene: TRBV10-3; CDR3aa: CATHLGLNTEAFF; CDR3nt: TGTGCCACCCACTTAGGGTTGAACACTGAAGCTTTCTTT
d_gene: -; j_gene: TRBJ2-2; len: 16; abundance: -; v_gene: TRBV27; CDR3aa: CASSLVLARGAGELFF; CDR3nt: TGTGCCAGCAGTTTGGTCCTGGCAAGAGGGGCCGGGGAGCTGTTTTTT
d_gene: TRBD1; j_gene: TRBJ1-5; len: 17; abundance: -; v_gene: TRBV28; CDR3aa: CASSSELGGHSNQPQHF; CDR3nt: TGTGCCAGCAGTTCAGAGCTAGGGGGCCATAGCAATCAGCCCCAGCATTTT
d_gene: -; j_gene: TRBJ1-2; len: 15; abundance: -; v_gene: TRBV4-1; CDR3aa: CASSQVARADYGYTF; CDR3nt: TGCGCCAGCAGCCAAGTTGCCAGGGCGGACTATGGCTACACCTTC
d_gene: -; j_gene: TRBJ1-1; len: 11; abundance: -; v_gene: TRBV19; CDR3aa: CASRASTEAFF; CDR3nt: TGTGCCAGTCGTGCTAGCACTGAAGCTTTCTTT
d_gene: -; j_gene: TRBJ2-5; len: 13; abundance: -; v_gene: TRBV6-5; CDR3aa: CASRSADQETQYF; CDR3nt: TGTGCCAGCAGAAGCGCCGACCAAGAGACCCAGTACTTC
d_gene: -; j_gene: TRBJ1-1; len: 12; abundance: -; v_gene: TRBV30; CDR3aa: CALTGMGTEAFF; CDR3nt: TGTGCCTTAACAGGGATGGGTACTGAAGCTTTCTTT
d_gene: TRBD1; j_gene: TRBJ1-1; len: 15; abundance: -; v_gene: TRBV28; CDR3aa: CASSPPGQLNTEAFF; CDR3nt: TGTGCCAGCAGTCCTCCGGGACAGCTTAACACTGAAGCTTTCTTT
d_gene: -; j_gene: TRBJ2-4; len: 14; abundance: -; v_gene: TRBV5-1; CDR3aa: CASTRGGPLNIQYF; CDR3nt: TGCGCCAGCACCAGGGGCGGGCCATTAAACATTCAGTACTTC
d_gene: TRBD2; j_gene: TRBJ2-7; len: 15; abundance: few; v_gene: TRBV19; CDR3aa: CASSILAGDSYEQYF; CDR3nt: TGTGCCAGTAGTATTTTAGCGGGCGATTCCTACGAGCAGTACTTC
d_gene: TRBD1; j_gene: TRBJ1-5; len: 17; abundance: -; v_gene: TRBV6-1; CDR3aa: CASSDRYRDRENQPQHF; CDR3nt: TGTGCCAGCAGTGACCGCTACCGGGACAGGGAAAATCAGCCCCAGCATTTT
d_gene: -; j_gene: TRBJ1-5; len: 20; abundance: -; v_gene: TRBV19; CDR3aa: CASSINSLRPDSHSNQPQHF; CDR3nt: TGTGCCAGTAGTATTAATTCCCTGAGACCGGACAGCCATAGCAATCAGCCCCAGCATTTT
d_gene: TRBD1; j_gene: TRBJ1-2; len: 15; abundance: once; v_gene: TRBV30; CDR3aa: CAWSRAGGTNYGYTF; CDR3nt: TGTGCCTGGAGCAGGGCAGGGGGGACTAACTATGGCTACACCTTC
d_gene: -; j_gene: TRBJ2-1; len: 15; abundance: -; v_gene: TRBV25-1; CDR3aa: CASARGGSLSNEQFF; CDR3nt: TGTGCCAGCGCCCGAGGAGGGTCCCTCTCGAATGAGCAGTTCTTC
d_gene: TRBD2; j_gene: TRBJ2-2; len: 17; abundance: -; v_gene: TRBV30; CDR3aa: CACPGLAAKTNTGELFF; CDR3nt: TGTGCCTGTCCGGGACTAGCGGCCAAAACGAACACCGGGGAGCTGTTTTTT
d_gene: -; j_gene: TRBJ1-4; len: 17; abundance: -; v_gene: TRBV21-1; CDR3aa: CASSEGQGKLTNEKLFF; CDR3nt: TGTGCCAGCAGCGAAGGACAGGGGAAGCTAACTAATGAAAAACTGTTTTTT